This TCR beta chain was identified in a study of blood T cell repertoires in COVID-19. Whole-study context: Sample material is recorded as cDNA or gDNA derived from T cells, B-cell-depleted T cells, or PBMCs.

From germline, CDR1 is SGHNT and CDR2 YYREEE (reference sequence). The CDR3 runs to 15 residues. Trimming cost V 4 bases and J 6 bases, with 19 bases left between them. Authors' processing steps: For nucleated cells, counts were estimated from reference gene primer amplification. The assay was immunoSEQ multiplex PCR, and TCRdb's table has in-frame clones only and misses some. V, J and clone size are taken as reported in that table, and D and trimming were inferred from the DNA itself. Here the sample spans fewer than 300,000 clones, over 65% being singletons. J is TRBJ1-2 and V is TRBV5-4; D is possibly TRBD1 (6 bases). This sequence originates from a woman of 80 years or more with acute or convalescent COVID-19. Material: peripheral blood. Here the CDR3 reads CASSPPNRAINGYTF. CDR3 nucleotide sequence: TGTGCCAGCAGCCCCCCCAACAGGGCTATCAATGGCTACACCTTC. The whole variable domain, remainder taken from reference TRBV5-4 and TRBJ1-2, is ETGVTQSPTHLIKTRGQQVTLRCSSQSGHNTVSWYQQALGQGPQFIFQYYREEENGRGNFPPRFSGLQFPNYSSELNVNALELDDSALYLCASSPPNRAINGYTFGSGTRLTVV.